Shown below are 3 T cell receptor beta chains from a single sample sequenced in a study of long-term antiretroviral therapy in people with HIV. The immunoSEQ assay was v3.0, run at survey level. Method: immunoSEQ multiplex PCR; TCRdb's copy keeps in-frame clones and lacks some. The sample holds over 25,000 clones; 70% to 90% are singletons and the top ten take 10% to 15%. The sample consisted of unsorted PBMCs, taken 1.1 years after starting antiretroviral therapy. The receptors were gathered from a man aged 18 to 29 with HIV.

The V call is TRBV18, the J call TRBJ2-3; 8 positions agree with TRBD1. This CDR3 has 12 residues. Germline-derived CDR1 and CDR2 are KGHSH and LQKENI. The J segment lost 4 bases and the V segment lost 6 bases, leaving 0 bases of the junction unmatched. This CDR3 is CASSDRADTQYF. The CDR3, as DNA: TGTGCCAGCTCGGACAGGGCAGATACGCAGTATTTT.

V usage is TRBV25-1 and J usage is TRBJ2-1; possibly TRBD1 for D (5 bases). The CDR3 has 13 residues. Germline loops: CDR1 MGHDK, CDR2 SYGVNS. The CDR3 sequence is CPGPILSYNEQFF. In DNA form, the CDR3 reads TGTCCAGGGCCCATCCTCTCCTACAATGAGCAGTTCTTC.

The CDR3 sequence is CASSLPGPDTQYF. As DNA, the CDR3 is TGTGCCAGCAGCTTACCGGGCCCAGATACGCAGTATTTT. The rearrangement joins TRBV7-2 to TRBJ2-3; no firm D call. Trimming shortened V by 2 bases and J by 4 bases, and 7 bases separated the two germline ends. Germline V gives CDR1 SGHTA, CDR2 FQGNSA. The CDR3 sequence is 13 residues long.